This TCR beta chain derives from a study of blood T cells in healthy people across ages. The germline V and J ends were trimmed by 5 bases and 5 bases, with 17 bases remaining between them. The CDR3 is made up of 14 amino acids. CDR1 is DFQATT, CDR2 SNEGSKA, per germline (reference sequence). A second PCR of roughly 7 to 11 cycles used a sample-barcoded 5' primer and a J-beta primer mix. Each CDR3 protein is one row after TCRdb ran MiXCR on the 5' RACE reads. The profile shows 1,500,000 or so distinct CDR3 sequences, 45% to 70% of them singletons. V usage is TRBV20-1 and J usage is TRBJ2-3; D assignment may be TRBD1 or TRBD2 (5 bases each). The sequenced sample consisted of blood. The origin of this receptor is a man younger than 35 in good health. In DNA, the CDR3 is TGCAGTGCTGGGGACCAAACGGGGCTAGATACGCAGTATTTT. Encoded protein: CSAGDQTGLDTQYF.